This paragraph covers one T cell receptor beta chain sequence. What it binds is not known. The source of the sample is a study of cytomegalovirus exposure and HLA in healthy donors. Regarding the study as a whole: While the bulk of TCR sequences proved rare, some public TCRs turned up in many donors. Most subjects' HLA-A and HLA-B alleles were reportedly predicted from TCR beta sequences. What was likely a sequencing artifact was a cluster of highly shared sequence variants. In vitro experiments confirmed that three CMV-associated chains were specific for CMV antigens.

Trimming shortened V by 0 bases and J by 2 bases, and 7 bases separated the two germline ends. The CDR3 extends over 14 amino acids. Germline lookup yields CDR1 SGHAT and CDR2 FQNNGV. Primers included in the PCR were 60 Vbeta and 13 Jbeta primers. TCRdb keeps only in-frame clones here, not all; method: immunoSEQ multiplex PCR. Among 150,000 to 200,000 clones listed, around two thirds were seen once. This clonotype was obtained from a man aged 50-59 years in good health and CMV-seronegative. The specimen sequenced was PBMCs. The rearrangement links TRBV11-2 to TRBJ1-1; unclear D gene. The CDR3 loop reads CASSLDLGNTEAFF. The CDR3 region has the DNA TGTGCCAGCAGCTTAGATTTGGGCAACACTGAAGCTTTCTTT.